The 32 T cell receptor beta chains below come from one sample, sequenced in a study of blood T cell repertoires in COVID-19. Using immunoSEQ multiplex PCR, the repertoire was profiled, and TCRdb retains in-frame clones only, with some absent. The sample yields more than 110,000 clones, around 85% seen once. The sequenced sample consisted of peripheral blood. Every receptor here comes from a man between 50 and 59 years old with acute or convalescent COVID-19.

The gene calls are TRBV10-2 and TRBJ1-2, with 8 bases lining up with TRBD1. This CDR3 comprises 14 residues. Germline CDR1 and CDR2: WSHSY and SAAADI. J gave up 6 bases and V 4 bases, and 7 bases lay outside the gene matches. For the CDR3, the DNA is TGCGCCAGCAGTGCCGCAGGGGGCGCGAATGGCTACACCTTC. It translates to CASSAAGGANGYTF.

The V gene is TRBV21-1, the J gene TRBJ1-5. TRBV21-1 is termed a pseudogene. The length of the CDR3 is 15 residues. The DNA of the CDR3 is TGTGCCAGCAGCAAAGAACGGTATAGCAATCAGCCCCAGCATTTT. Translated: CASSKERYSNQPQHF.

The rearrangement joins TRBV21-1 to TRBJ1-1; the tabulated D call, TRBD1, remains unverified against the DNA. TRBV21-1 is a pseudogene segment. The CDR3 has 16 amino acids. Written as DNA, the CDR3 is TGTGCCAGCAGCACCCAAGACAGGCTAACCTACACTGAAGCTTTCTTT. Translated, it gives CASSTQDRLTYTEAFF.

This chain joins TRBV27 and TRBJ1-5; 9 nucleotides match TRBD1. CDR3 length: 13 amino acids. V shed 6 bases and J 7 bases; nucleotides not matched to a gene: 4. The germline V gene has CDR1 MNHEY and CDR2 SMNVEV (reference sequence). The CDR3 spells CASRRTGDQPQHF. The CDR3 region has the DNA TGTGCCAGCAGAAGGACAGGGGACCAGCCCCAGCATTTT.

The chain is built from TRBV19 and TRBJ2-1, with 7 bases that match TRBD2. This CDR3 spans 14 amino acids. V lost 3 bases and J lost 9; bases outside the gene matches: 8. Germline loops: CDR1 LNHDA, CDR2 SQIVND (reference sequence). DNA of the CDR3: TGTGCCAGTAGTATTGGGCAGGGAGGGGTTGAGCAGTTCTTC. Its translation is CASSIGQGGVEQFF.

This sequence joins TRBV19 and TRBJ1-6; D unresolved. The V end was cut by 3 bases, the J end by 3 bases, with 6 bases between. The CDR3 totals 14 residues. Germline V gene lookup returns CDR1 LNHDA and CDR2 SQIVND (reference sequence). CDR3: CASSMASYNSPLHF. In nucleotides, the CDR3 is TGTGCCAGTAGTATGGCCAGCTATAATTCACCCCTCCACTTT.

The chain uses TRBV4-1 and TRBJ2-7; 9 bases are shared with TRBD1. CDR3 size: 15 residues. Per the germline V gene, CDR1 is MGHRA and CDR2 is YSYEKL. V shed 4 bases and J 4 bases; nucleotides not matched to a gene: 8. CDR3 sequence (DNA): TGCGCCAGCAGCCGGGGAGCGGGACAGGGATACGAGCAGTACTTC. It codes for CASSRGAGQGYEQYF.

The chain uses TRBV28 and TRBJ1-3; TRBD1 agrees at 7 bases. The CDR3 spans 13 residues. V shed 7 bases, J shed 2 bases, and the junction held 2 bases outside the gene matches. The germline V gene has CDR1 MDHEN and CDR2 SYDVKM. CDR3 in DNA: TGTGCCAGCAACAGGGGTCCTGGAAACACCATATATTTT. As protein: CASNRGPGNTIYF.

This chain connects TRBV5-5 to TRBJ2-1; 9 bases match TRBD2. The CDR3 extends over 15 amino acids. V lost 0 bases and J lost 5; bases outside the gene matches: 3. Germline CDR1 reads SGHKS; CDR2 reads YYEKEE (reference sequence). CDR3 protein: CASSLGLAEDNEQFF. CDR3 coding DNA: TGTGCCAGCAGCTTGGGACTAGCGGAGGACAATGAGCAGTTCTTC. Complete variable domain (other parts from reference TRBV5-5 and TRBJ2-1): DAGVTQSPTHLIKTRGQQVTLRCSPISGHKSVSWYQQVLGQGPQFIFQYYEKEERGRGNFPDRFSARQFPNYSSELNVNALLLGDSALYLCASSLGLAEDNEQFFGPGTRLTVL.

V gene TRBV5-1 combines with J gene TRBJ1-4; the D is unclear. CDR1 SGHRS and CDR2 YFSETQ come from the germline V gene. This CDR3 has 16 residues. Deletions cut 0 bases from V and 4 bases from J, with 13 bases between. This CDR3 reads CASSLAGGERNEKLFF. The CDR3 bases are TGCGCCAGCAGCTTGGCCGGTGGAGAGCGTAATGAAAAACTGTTTTTT.

The rearrangement uses TRBV21-1 and TRBJ2-7; the table's TRBD2 call for D was not verified on the DNA. TRBV21-1 is labeled a pseudogene. This CDR3 spans 14 amino acids. The CDR3 is CASSKGGLSYEQYF. Written as DNA, the CDR3 is TGTGCCAGCAGCAAGGGAGGGCTTTCGTACGAGCAGTACTTC.

The chain combines TRBV30 with TRBJ1-2, with TRBD1 identical over 8 bases. CDR3 length: 16 amino acids. J was trimmed by 9 bases and V by 3 bases; bases with no gene match: 18. Germline values: CDR1 GTSNPN, CDR2 SVGIG (reference sequence). This CDR3 is CAWRTRGQGRWGSYTF. The CDR3 DNA reads TGTGCCTGGAGGACCCGTGGACAGGGACGATGGGGGAGCTACACCTTC.

The gene calls are TRBV6-1 and TRBJ1-4; possibly TRBD1 for D (5 bases). Germline V CDR1 and CDR2: MNHNS, SASEGT. This CDR3 is built from 14 residues. Between the trimmed V and J ends, which lost 1 base and 8 bases, there was a span of 11 bases. This CDR3 is CASSEEGRMEKLFF. The CDR3 DNA reads TGTGCCAGCAGTGAAGAGGGGCGCATGGAAAAACTGTTTTTT.

This chain uses TRBV28 with TRBJ1-6; D might be TRBD1 (5 bases). This CDR3 region has 15 residues. Germline CDR1 is MDHEN and CDR2 is SYDVKM. V was clipped by 10 bases and J by 9 bases, with 22 bases between them. CDR3 in amino acids: CATHGTASGVSPLHF. The DNA of the CDR3 is TGTGCCACCCACGGGACGGCCTCGGGGGTTTCACCCCTCCACTTT.

This sequence joins TRBV2 and TRBJ1-2; D may be TRBD1 (6 bases). The CDR3 is 14 amino acids. The germline V gene has CDR1 SNHLY and CDR2 FYNNEI. V was cut by 4 bases and J by 6 bases, with 15 bases left in between. The CDR3 region has the DNA TGTGCCAGCAGTGTGTGGCAGGGGAGTGATGGCTACACCTTC. The encoded protein is CASSVWQGSDGYTF.

J is TRBJ2-7 and V is TRBV5-1; D perhaps matches TRBD1 (6 bases). Trimming took off 1 base at V and 2 bases at J, with 22 bases between the two ends. Per germline, CDR1 SGHRS and CDR2 YFSETQ. This CDR3 has 18 residues. CDR3 sequence (DNA): TGCGCCAGCAGCTTGAGGCCCAAGGGGGACACAGATACCTACGAGCAGTACTTC. Translated: CASSLRPKGDTDTYEQYF.

This rearrangement joins TRBV5-1 to TRBJ2-1, with 13 bases lining up with TRBD2. There are 16 residues in the CDR3. Germline loops: CDR1 SGHRS, CDR2 YFSETQ. The junction had 11 bases not matched to a gene; V was cut back by 4 bases and J by 10 bases. The CDR3 region has the DNA TGCGCCAGCAGCCCAACTAGCGGGAGGGCCAATCGAGAGCAGTTCTTC. This gives the protein CASSPTSGRANREQFF.

This clone occurred a few times. The CDR3 region is CASRGGQYYEQYF. The CDR3 DNA reads as TGTGCCAGCAGGGGTGGACAGTACTACGAGCAGTACTTC. The V gene is TRBV2, the J gene TRBJ2-7; D possibly corresponds to TRBD1 (6 bases). V was shortened by 6 bases and J by 3 bases, with 12 bases between the two germline ends. This CDR3 is built from 13 residues. The germline gives CDR1 SNHLY, CDR2 FYNNEI.

Only a few counts were recorded for this clone. The rearrangement uses TRBV27 and TRBJ1-5; D is uncertain. V shed 2 bases and J shed 7 bases, with 15 bases lying between them. The CDR3 spans 15 residues. Germline CDR1 reads MNHEY; CDR2 reads SMNVEV (reference sequence). CDR3 protein: CASSLSSGRLQPQHF. The CDR3 nucleotides read TGTGCCAGCAGTTTAAGTTCTGGGCGTTTGCAGCCCCAGCATTTT.

The CDR3 nucleotides read TGTGCCAGCAGCTTACTTTGGACAGGACCCTATGGCTACACCTTC. Amino acid sequence: CASSLLWTGPYGYTF. The chain carries TRBV7-2 and TRBJ1-2, with 7 nucleotides matching TRBD1. Germline CDR1 reads SGHTA; CDR2 reads FQGNSA. V gave up 2 bases and J gave up 4 bases; unmatched junction bases: 7. The CDR3 consists of 15 residues.

The rearrangement joins TRBV5-1 to TRBJ1-6, with 8 bases identical to TRBD1. The CDR3 covers 15 residues. Germline CDR1 reads SGHRS; CDR2 reads YFSETQ. Unmatched junction bases numbered 4, after V lost 0 bases and J lost 8 bases. In DNA form, the CDR3 reads TGCGCCAGCAGCTTGGCAGGGGGCAATTATTCACCCCTCCACTTT. This encodes CASSLAGGNYSPLHF.

This clone was detected once. The chain employs TRBV12-5 and TRBJ2-3; 10 nucleotides line up with TRBD2. The V and J ends lost 6 bases and 3 bases, in that order; junction bases with no gene match: 3. Germline V gene sequence: CDR1 LGHNT, CDR2 FRNRAP. This CDR3 has 14 amino acids. The CDR3 spells CASGGSGGTDTQYF. CDR3 nucleotide sequence: TGTGCTAGTGGGGGTAGCGGGGGGACAGATACGCAGTATTTT. The full variable domain, completed using reference TRBV12-5 and TRBJ2-3, is DARVTQTPRHKVTEMGQEVTMRCQPILGHNTVFWYRQTMMQGLELLAYFRNRAPLDDSGMPKDRFSAEMPDATLATLKIQPSEPRDSAVYFCASGGSGGTDTQYFGPGTRLTVL.

The rearrangement links TRBV7-2 to TRBJ1-1, with unresolved D. Deletions cut 5 bases from V and 0 bases from J, with 7 bases between. The length of the CDR3 is 13 residues. Germline CDR1 is SGHTA and CDR2 is FQGNSA. CDR3 coding DNA: TGTGCCAGCAGCGAGGGAGTGAACACTGAAGCTTTCTTT. It is translated as CASSEGVNTEAFF.

This clone was seen only a few times. The chain joins TRBV5-1 to TRBJ1-2; unclear D gene. The CDR3 extends over 13 amino acids. Germline assignment: CDR1 SGHRS and CDR2 YFSETQ. With 0 bases removed from V and 5 bases from J, the gap between germline ends came to 8 bases. The DNA of the CDR3 is TGCGCCAGCAGCTTGGACAGCCGATATGGCTACACCTTC. This encodes CASSLDSRYGYTF.

The V call is TRBV9, the J call TRBJ2-2; the D gene is possibly TRBD2 (5 bases). Germline-derived CDR1 and CDR2 are SGDLS and YYNGEE. This CDR3 is 14 amino acids long. V was cut by 4 bases and J by 7 bases, with 14 bases left in between. This chain's CDR3 is CASSSRAVDGELFF. Written as DNA, the CDR3 is TGTGCCAGCAGCTCCCGAGCGGTCGACGGGGAGCTGTTTTTT.

The chain carries TRBV7-3 and TRBJ2-1, with D possibly matching TRBD2 (6 bases). This CDR3 contains 13 residues. V was cut by 5 bases and J by 2 bases, with 7 bases left in between. The germline CDR1 and CDR2 sequences are SGHTA and FQGTGA. The CDR3 DNA reads TGTGCCAGCAGCACGGGAGCCTACAATGAGCAGTTCTTC. It encodes CASSTGAYNEQFF.

The table lists this clone with a count of one. V gene TRBV25-1 combines with J gene TRBJ1-6; a weak D match, TRBD1 (5 bases). The CDR3 is made up of 14 amino acids. V dropped 8 bases and J dropped 9 bases, with 17 bases sitting between them. Germline CDR1 is MGHDK and CDR2 is SYGVNS. Here the CDR3 DNA reads TGTGCCAGCCACCAGGGAGGGCTTATTTCACCCCTCCACTTT. Translated: CASHQGGLISPLHF. Variable domain in full (rest from reference TRBV25-1 and TRBJ1-6): EADIYQTPRYLVIGTGKKITLECSQTMGHDKMYWYQQDPGMELHLIHYSYGVNSTEKGDLSSESTVSRIRTEHFPLTLESARPSHTSQYLCASHQGGLISPLHFGNGTRLTVT.

The V call is TRBV3-1 (or the pseudogene TRBV3-2), the J call TRBJ1-5; D is unresolved. The V end was cut by 3 bases, the J end by 2 bases, with 14 bases between. Looked up from germline, CDR1 is LGHDT and CDR2 is YNNKEL (reference sequence). The CDR3 has 16 residues. The CDR3 spells CASSQQKGGGNQPQHF. The CDR3 DNA follows: TGTGCCAGCAGCCAGCAGAAGGGCGGGGGCAATCAGCCCCAGCATTTT.

The chain employs TRBV3-1 (or the pseudogene TRBV3-2) and TRBJ2-5, with D perhaps matching TRBD1 (5 bases). The CDR3 runs to 15 residues. CDR1 is LGHDT, CDR2 YNNKEL, per germline (reference sequence). V dropped 0 bases and J dropped 3 bases, with 11 bases sitting between them. CDR3 residues: CASSQEGRGKETQYF. In nucleotides, the CDR3 is TGTGCCAGCAGCCAAGAAGGTAGGGGAAAAGAGACCCAGTACTTC.

The chain is built from TRBV9 and TRBJ1-3; 7 bases line up with TRBD1. V lost 0 bases and J lost 2; bases outside the gene matches: 11. The CDR3 sequence is 18 residues long. Germline V gene data show CDR1 as SGDLS and CDR2 as YYNGEE. The chain's CDR3 is CASSVAGTDLLAGNTIYF. Here the CDR3 DNA reads TGTGCCAGCAGCGTAGCCGGGACAGATCTATTAGCTGGAAACACCATATATTTT.

This chain joins TRBV24-1 and TRBJ1-3; a weak D match, TRBD1 (5 bases). Germline-derived CDR1 and CDR2 are KGHDR and SFDVKD. This CDR3 region has 14 residues. V lost 2 bases to trimming and J lost 4 bases, with 8 bases between them. This CDR3 is CATSDSGGGNTIYF. The CDR3 DNA reads TGTGCCACCAGTGATTCCGGGGGAGGAAACACCATATATTTT.

The chain is built from TRBV9 and TRBJ1-1; D may be TRBD1 (5 bases). Trimming took off 4 bases at V and 3 bases at J, with 19 bases between the two ends. CDR1 is SGDLS and CDR2 is YYNGEE in the germline V gene. This CDR3 has 16 residues. DNA of the CDR3: TGTGCCAGCAGCCCACTAAGCAGGATAGGGGACACTGAAGCTTTCTTT. Protein sequence: CASSPLSRIGDTEAFF.